This T cell receptor beta chain came from a study of blood T cell repertoires in COVID-19. Study details: T cells, B-cell-depleted T cells, or PBMCs supplied cDNA or gDNA.

Under the authors' procedure: Amplifying reference gene primers gave estimates of nucleated cell counts. The protocol was immunoSEQ multiplex PCR, while the TCRdb copy is restricted to in-frame clones and leaves out a portion. V, J and clone size derive from that table, while D and trimming were established from the DNA sequence. The sample gives about 140,000 clones, 88% of which show up once; approximately 2.5% is in the top ten. Seattle-derived patients entered the study during active infection and were followed longitudinally. The V segment lost 6 bases and the J segment 2 bases; nucleotides outside the gene matches: 1. CDR3 length: 13 amino acids. CDR1 and CDR2 (germline): WSHSY, SAAADI.

The sequence derives from a human donor with COVID-19, enrolled during active disease. The donor label of this sample is uncertain. The chain employs TRBV10-2 and TRBJ2-7; the match to TRBD1 covers 10 bases. The sequenced sample was peripheral blood. The DNA for the CDR3 is TGCGCCAGCAGGGGGACAGGGGCCTACGAGCAGTACTTC. Protein: CASRGTGAYEQYF.